The 25 T cell receptor beta chains reported below all come from one sample, sequenced in a study of cytomegalovirus exposure and HLA in healthy donors. Amplification used 60 Vbeta primers and 13 Jbeta primers. Assay used: immunoSEQ multiplex PCR; TCRdb lists only in-frame clones, some missing. The sample has under 200,000 clones; approximately 79% are singletons. Sequencing was done on a sample of PBMCs. The receptors come from a human donor in good health.

A single count supports this clone. The chain is built from TRBV7-9 and TRBJ1-6; 8 bases are shared with TRBD1. The V gene end was trimmed by 5 bases and the J gene end by 0 bases; junction bases not matched to a gene: 12. The CDR3 runs to 19 residues. Germline-derived CDR1 and CDR2 are SEHNR and FQNEAQ (reference sequence). This CDR3 reads CASSPGQGGTRSYNSPLHF. As DNA, the CDR3 is TGTGCCAGCAGCCCCGGACAGGGAGGGACCCGCTCCTATAATTCACCCCTCCACTTT.

The CDR3 region has the DNA TGTGCCAGTAGAAACGTCACAGGCGCGCGTGGCTACACCTTC. Its translation is CASRNVTGARGYTF. The chain is built from TRBV19 and TRBJ1-2; TRBD1 is a possible D gene (5 bases). In germline, CDR1 is LNHDA, CDR2 SQIVND (reference sequence). The CDR3 is made up of 14 amino acids. V shed 6 bases and J shed 7 bases, with 18 bases lying between them.

This sequence joins TRBV19 and TRBJ2-2, with 7 bases aligning to TRBD1. There are 15 residues in the CDR3. In germline, CDR1 is LNHDA, CDR2 SQIVND (reference sequence). Germline trimming cut 5 bases from V and 1 base from J; bases unmatched to any gene: 4. CDR3 loop: CASSLTGKNTGELFF. The CDR3 DNA sequence: TGTGCCAGTAGTTTGACAGGGAAGAACACCGGGGAGCTGTTTTTT.

The chain couples TRBV7-2 to TRBJ1-6, with D perhaps matching TRBD1 (5 bases). V was clipped by 5 bases and J by 7 bases, with 15 bases between them. The CDR3 is made up of 15 amino acids. From germline, CDR1 is SGHTA and CDR2 FQGNSA. This CDR3 is CASSLQTVRNSPLHF. Written as DNA, the CDR3 is TGTGCCAGCAGCCTTCAGACAGTGAGAAATTCACCCCTCCACTTT.

This chain links TRBV27 with TRBJ2-1; D is possibly TRBD2 (7 bases). Germline V gives CDR1 MNHEY, CDR2 SMNVEV (reference sequence). The CDR3 runs 14 residues. With 1 base removed from V and 7 bases from J, the gap between germline ends came to 11 bases. The CDR3 sequence is CASSLLGGTNEQFF. DNA of the CDR3: TGTGCCAGCAGTTTATTGGGAGGGACAAATGAGCAGTTCTTC.

This chain links TRBV30 with TRBJ2-2; 9 bases agree with TRBD2. V dropped 4 bases and J dropped 1; count of bases not matched to a gene: 7. CDR3 size: 16 residues. Germline-derived CDR1 and CDR2 are GTSNPN and SVGIG (reference sequence). CDR3 amino acids: CAWINGGGVNTGELFF. The DNA for the CDR3 is TGTGCCTGGATTAACGGCGGGGGGGTGAACACCGGGGAGCTGTTTTTT.

This chain links TRBV28 with TRBJ2-5; TRBD2 agrees at 12 bases. This CDR3 has 16 residues. Germline-derived CDR1 and CDR2 are MDHEN and SYDVKM. V trimming: 3 bases; J trimming: 2 bases; junction bases outside the gene matches: 4. As DNA, the CDR3 is TGTGCCAGCAGTTTGTCTAGCGGGGGGGATCAAGAGACCCAGTACTTC. This translates into CASSLSSGGDQETQYF.

V usage is TRBV7-9 and J usage is TRBJ1-2; D is undetermined. V was shortened by 4 bases and J by 6 bases, with 9 bases between the two germline ends. Per the germline V gene, CDR1 is SEHNR and CDR2 is FQNEAQ (reference sequence). This CDR3 has 12 residues. CDR3 loop: CASSSFNNGYTF. CDR3 sequence (DNA): TGTGCCAGCAGCTCGTTTAATAATGGCTACACCTTC.

The J gene is TRBJ2-5, the V gene TRBV7-2; 8 positions match TRBD2. The CDR3 covers 15 residues. V lost 3 bases and J lost 5; bases outside the gene matches: 8. The germline V gene encodes CDR1 SGHTA and CDR2 FQGNSA. CDR3 nucleotides: TGTGCCAGCAGCTTTTTCGGGGGGGCCGGGGAGACCCAGTACTTC. Its protein is CASSFFGGAGETQYF.

V and J are TRBV5-6 and TRBJ1-3, with 7 bases identical to TRBD1. Germline loops: CDR1 SGHDT, CDR2 YYEEEE. This CDR3 spans 13 amino acids. V was pared by 4 bases and J by 4 bases, with 2 bases of the junction left unmatched. For the CDR3, the DNA is TGTGCCAGCAGCCTGGACAGGGGAAACACCATATATTTT. This translates into CASSLDRGNTIYF.

This clone appeared a few times. CDR3: CASGPGLAGWHEQFF. The DNA for the CDR3 is TGTGCCAGCGGGCCGGGACTAGCGGGTTGGCATGAGCAGTTCTTC. The V call is TRBV2, the J call TRBJ2-1, with 12 positions matching TRBD2. Per the germline V gene, CDR1 is SNHLY and CDR2 is FYNNEI. Trimming cost V 8 bases and J 8 bases; bases outside gene matches: 10. The CDR3 has 15 amino acids. The full variable domain, completed using reference TRBV2 and TRBJ2-1, is EPEVTQTPSHQVTQMGQEVILRCVPISNHLYFYWYRQILGQKVEFLVSFYNNEISEKSEIFDDQFSVERPDGSNFTLKIRSTKLEDSAMYFCASGPGLAGWHEQFFGPGTRLTVL.

The CDR3 DNA sequence: TGTGCCAGCAGGACAGGGGGCGATAATGAAAAACTGTTTTTT. As protein: CASRTGGDNEKLFF. The chain joins TRBV2 to TRBJ1-4; TRBD1 matches at 10 bases. CDR3 size: 14 residues. Germline assignment: CDR1 SNHLY and CDR2 FYNNEI. With 6 bases clipped from V and 4 bases from J, the junction kept 2 bases outside the gene matches.

The chain combines TRBV7-3 with TRBJ2-6, with D unresolved. Trimming took 1 base from V and 2 from J, leaving 9 bases between them. In germline, CDR1 is SGHTA, CDR2 FQGTGA. This CDR3 has 16 amino acids. The chain's CDR3 is CASSLNGGTGANVLTF. CDR3 coding DNA: TGTGCCAGCAGCTTAAATGGCGGAACTGGGGCCAACGTCCTGACTTTC.

This clone has just a few counts. The chain has TRBV18 and TRBJ1-4, with D unclear. This CDR3 spans 14 amino acids. CDR1 KGHSH and CDR2 LQKENI come from the germline V gene. V shed 3 bases and J shed 9 bases, with 14 bases lying between them. The CDR3 nucleotides read TGTGCCAGCTCACCTTTACAAGACTCTAAAAAACTGTTTTTT. Protein: CASSPLQDSKKLFF. The whole variable domain, filled in from reference TRBV18 and TRBJ1-4, reads NAGVMQNPRHLVRRRGQEARLRCSPMKGHSHVYWYRQLPEEGLKFMVYLQKENIIDESGMPKERFSAEFPKEGPSILRIQQVVRGDSAAYFCASSPLQDSKKLFFGSGTQLSVL.

The rearrangement uses TRBV6-1 and TRBJ2-5; no definite D call. V gave up 6 bases and J gave up 2 bases, with 16 bases separating them. The CDR3 has 15 residues. Germline CDR1 is MNHNS and CDR2 is SASEGT. The CDR3 DNA sequence: TGTGCCAGCAGAAACCCACTTGGTAGACAAGAGACCCAGTACTTC. As protein: CASRNPLGRQETQYF.

Only one count was recorded for this clone. The genes are TRBV19 and TRBJ2-7, with D maybe TRBD1 (6 bases). Germline V gene data show CDR1 as LNHDA and CDR2 as SQIVND (reference sequence). This CDR3 comprises 14 residues. Trimming removed 3 bases at V and 3 bases at J, with 12 bases between. This CDR3 is CASSIYGRGYEQYF. Here the CDR3 DNA reads TGTGCCAGTAGTATTTATGGCAGGGGCTACGAGCAGTACTTC.

In its sample, this clone was seen a few times. The chain couples TRBV25-1 to TRBJ2-7, with TRBD1 as a possible D gene (5 bases). CDR1 is MGHDK and CDR2 is SYGVNS in the germline V gene. V was cut by 1 base and J by 6 bases, with 13 bases left in between. There are 14 residues in the CDR3. This CDR3 reads CASSELSLGREQYF. Written as DNA, the CDR3 is TGTGCCAGCAGTGAATTGTCCCTGGGGCGCGAGCAGTACTTC.

In its sample, this clone was seen once. The chain has TRBV2 and TRBJ2-1; 8 bases are a match to TRBD2. The length of the CDR3 is 15 residues. The J segment lost 8 bases and the V segment lost 6 bases, leaving 12 bases of the junction unmatched. The germline gives CDR1 SNHLY, CDR2 FYNNEI. DNA for the CDR3: TGTGCCAGCAGCAACCCCGGGGGGGCGGGCGATGAGCAGTTCTTC. Translated: CASSNPGGAGDEQFF.

V usage is TRBV15 and J usage is TRBJ2-7; D is ambiguous. This CDR3 has 16 amino acids. Germline V gene sequence: CDR1 LNHNV, CDR2 YYDKDF (reference sequence). Deletions cut 0 bases from V and 1 base from J, with 13 bases between. CDR3: CATSRDRGASSYEQYF. The CDR3 DNA reads TGTGCCACCAGCAGAGATCGAGGCGCATCGTCCTACGAGCAGTACTTC.

This chain links TRBV7-2 with TRBJ2-4, with a possible D match to TRBD2 (7 bases). The germline CDR1 and CDR2 sequences are SGHTA and FQGNSA. The V end was cut by 1 base, the J end by 6 bases, with 10 bases between. This CDR3 is built from 14 residues. DNA for the CDR3: TGTGCCAGCAGCTTAGGGGGGGGCGGAAACATTCAGTACTTC. This translates into CASSLGGGGNIQYF.

The rearrangement uses TRBV9 and TRBJ2-2; 15 bases agree with TRBD2. J lost 5 bases, V lost 4 bases, and 9 bases had no gene match. The CDR3 consists of 18 residues. Germline-derived CDR1 and CDR2 are SGDLS and YYNGEE. The CDR3 DNA reads as TGTGCCAGCAGCCCGACCGGGACTAGCGGGGGGAATACCGGGGAGCTGTTTTTT. Residues: CASSPTGTSGGNTGELFF.

This chain's CDR3 is CASSPGGGEFEQYF. Written as DNA, the CDR3 is TGCGCCAGCAGCCCTGGCGGGGGGGAGTTCGAGCAGTACTTC. This chain links TRBV5-1 with TRBJ2-7; 9 bases align to TRBD2. V gave up 4 bases and J gave up 6 bases; unmatched junction bases: 8. Germline V gene sequence: CDR1 SGHRS, CDR2 YFSETQ. The CDR3 is 14 amino acids.

The CDR3 loop is CASRGTSGAYNEQFF. The CDR3 DNA sequence: TGTGCCAGCAGGGGGACTAGCGGGGCTTACAATGAGCAGTTCTTC. V and J are TRBV2 and TRBJ2-1; 13 nucleotides align to TRBD2. Germline CDR1 and CDR2: SNHLY and FYNNEI. Unmatched junction bases numbered 3, after V lost 6 bases and J lost 4 bases. CDR3 length: 15 amino acids.

This clone was seen more than once but under ten times. The gene calls are TRBV4-1 and TRBJ1-3, with D perhaps TRBD1 (6 bases). CDR1 is MGHRA, CDR2 YSYEKL, per germline. V lost 2 bases and J lost 4, with 15 bases in between. The CDR3 spans 16 residues. The CDR3 bases are TGCGCCAGCAGCCAATTTTCAACAGGGATGGGAAACACCATATATTTT. Translated, it gives CASSQFSTGMGNTIYF.

The chain employs TRBV5-4 and TRBJ1-5, with a tentative D call TRBD1 (5 bases). This CDR3 has 16 residues. V shed 1 base and J shed 0 bases, with 11 bases lying between them. Germline V gene lookup returns CDR1 SGHNT and CDR2 YYREEE (reference sequence). The CDR3, as DNA: TGTGCCAGCAGCTTGTACACAGGAGATAGCAATCAGCCCCAGCATTTT. It encodes CASSLYTGDSNQPQHF.